This T cell receptor (beta chain) was identified in a study of shared clonotypes between healthy human individuals. Germline V gene lookup returns CDR1 SGHNT and CDR2 YYREEE (reference sequence). This CDR3 contains 13 residues. Trimming cost V 3 bases and J 7 bases, with 11 bases left between them. This clone showed up just once. The run depth of the assay was deep. Clones were sequenced by immunoSEQ multiplex PCR, and TCRdb holds only the in-frame ones, with some missing. There are some 200,000 clones in the sample; 60% to 80% occur only once, and over 8.5% lies in the top ten. The sample comprised memory CD4+ T cells sorted from blood. As to subset: CD45RA-negative fraction. The TCR originated in a man aged 30-40 years in good health. The chain uses TRBV5-4 and TRBJ2-1, with unresolved D. The CDR3 DNA sequence: TGTGCCAGCAGCTCCGGACCTGGGAATGAGCAGTTCTTC. Translation: CASSSGPGNEQFF.